The sequence of this T cell receptor (beta chain) was determined in a study of vaccination and CD4 T cells after COVID-19. Treatment: approximately 9-day PBMC culture with coronavirus spike peptide pools or control peptides (ViraFEST assay). As to this clonotype: Its antigen is currently unknown.

The germline CDR1 and CDR2 sequences are SEHNR and FQNEAQ (reference sequence). The J segment lost 4 bases and the V segment lost 5 bases, leaving 2 bases of the junction unmatched. The CDR3 runs to 14 residues. The Oncomine TCR Beta short-read assay sequenced DNA from cultured CD4+ T cells. Genomic DNA was extracted from cultured CD4+ T cells. TCRdb used MiXCR to reprocess the PCR reads, holding one entry per CDR3 protein. The repertoire consists of 11,000 or so distinct CDR3 sequences, with about 65% occurring once and the leading ten covering more than 13%. The V call is TRBV7-9, the J call TRBJ2-2, with 9 bases fitting TRBD1. The sequencing input was CD4+ T cells from blood, cultured in vitro. The sequence derives from a human donor who had recovered from COVID-19. CDR3: CASSRDRATGELFF. Here the CDR3 DNA reads TGTGCCAGCAGCCGGGACAGGGCCACCGGGGAGCTGTTTTTT.